Presented here are 25 T cell receptor beta chains from one specimen sequenced in a study of response to subunit inactivated influenza vaccine. TCRdb re-called the RT-PCR reads with MiXCR, one entry per CDR3 protein. The sample has hundreds of thousands of distinct CDR3 sequences, approximately 14% seen once; the top ten hold roughly 11%. Sequencing used PBMCs from blood, obtained less than 13 days after vaccination. These receptors all stem from a man in his fifties who received an inactivated influenza vaccine.

The V and J genes are TRBV5-1 and TRBJ2-5; D is perhaps TRBD1 (6 bases). Per germline, CDR1 SGHRS and CDR2 YFSETQ. The CDR3 is 15 residues long. Trimming took 0 bases from V and 1 from J, leaving 10 bases between them. CDR3 coding DNA: TGCGCCAGCAGCTTGGCCGTAGGGGGCCAAGAGACCCAGTACTTC. This encodes CASSLAVGGQETQYF.

This clonotype has only a few counts. This chain joins TRBV2 and TRBJ1-5; D unclear. The CDR3 loop spans 13 amino acids. Germline lookup yields CDR1 SNHLY and CDR2 FYNNEI. Deletions cut 7 bases from V and 5 bases from J, with 12 bases between. The CDR3 DNA is TGTGCCAGCACTTACAGCGAGTATCAGCCCCAGCATTTT. It yields the protein CASTYSEYQPQHF.

V is TRBV6-5 and J is TRBJ1-1; D is unresolved. V was trimmed by 1 base and J by 4 bases, leaving 22 bases between them. The CDR3 is 18 residues long. In germline, CDR1 is MNHEY, CDR2 SVGAGI. CDR3: CASSYYSARRLGGTEAFF. CDR3 sequence (DNA): TGTGCCAGCAGTTACTACTCAGCGCGTAGATTAGGTGGCACTGAAGCTTTCTTT.

The V call is TRBV5-1, the J call TRBJ2-7; D is uncertain. The germline CDR1 and CDR2 sequences are SGHRS and YFSETQ. The CDR3 spans 15 residues. V lost 0 bases, J lost 0 bases, and 10 bases lay in between. CDR3 loop: CASSLVTTFSYEQYF. The CDR3 nucleotides are TGCGCCAGCAGCTTGGTAACCACTTTCTCCTACGAGCAGTACTTC.

The chain carries TRBV7-9 and TRBJ2-2, with unresolved D. Germline CDR1 SEHNR, CDR2 FQNEAQ (reference sequence). V was shortened by 5 bases and J by 6 bases, with 13 bases between the two germline ends. The length of the CDR3 is 14 residues. CDR3 in DNA: TGTGCCAGCAGCGCTACCTACATGGCCGGGGAGCTGTTTTTT. Amino acid sequence: CASSATYMAGELFF. Full variable domain (rest looked up from reference TRBV7-9 and TRBJ2-2): DTGVSQNPRHKITKRGQNVTFRCDPISEHNRLYWYRQTLGQGPEFLTYFQNEAQLEKSRLLSDRFSAERPKGSFSTLEIQRTEQGDSAMYLCASSATYMAGELFFGEGSRLTVL.

The rearrangement uses TRBV6-2 or TRBV6-3 and TRBJ2-2; weak D call: TRBD1 (6 bases). The CDR3 covers 14 residues. Deletions cut 7 bases from V and 3 bases from J, with 12 bases between. Germline assignment: CDR1 MNHEY and CDR2 SVGEGT. CDR3 nucleotide sequence: TGTGCCAGCACACAGGGTGTTCACACCGGGGAGCTGTTTTTT. The encoded protein is CASTQGVHTGELFF.

This clonotype was recorded a few times. The chain has TRBV6-2 or TRBV6-3 and TRBJ1-1; tentatively, D is TRBD1 (5 bases). Trimming removed 2 bases from V and 4 bases from J, with 14 bases in between. This CDR3 is 15 amino acids long. The germline V gene encodes CDR1 MNHEY and CDR2 SVGEGT. CDR3 sequence: CASSYAGLRGTEAFF. CDR3 nucleotide sequence: TGTGCCAGCAGTTACGCCGGGCTTAGGGGCACTGAAGCTTTCTTT.

This clonotype showed up many times. The V and J genes are TRBV29-1 and TRBJ2-5; D unresolved. Germline-derived CDR1 and CDR2 are SQVTM and ANQGSEA. V gave up 4 bases and J gave up 4 bases, with 10 bases separating them. This CDR3 region has 12 residues. The CDR3 region has the DNA TGCAGCGTTGCTTCTGGGCTAGAGACCCAGTACTTC. Translation: CSVASGLETQYF.

The table lists this clonotype with a few counts. The chain recombines TRBV10-3 with TRBJ2-3, with D perhaps matching TRBD2 (6 bases). The CDR3 length is 15 residues. Trimming shortened V by 0 bases and J by 1 base, and 8 bases separated the two germline ends. Germline V CDR1 and CDR2: ENHRY, SYGVKD. CDR3 coding DNA: TGTGCCATCAGTGAGTCGCGGGGCGGCACAGATACGCAGTATTTT. Protein: CAISESRGGTDTQYF.

This clonotype was detected a few times. The chain recombines TRBV7-9 with TRBJ2-7; D is ambiguous. Trimming left V 6 bases short and J 6 bases short, with 12 bases between. Germline V gene lookup returns CDR1 SEHNR and CDR2 FQNEAQ (reference sequence). The CDR3 totals 12 residues. The CDR3: CASRTMGGEQYF. In nucleotides, the CDR3 is TGTGCCAGCAGGACCATGGGCGGCGAGCAGTACTTC.

This clonotype was detected only a few times. The J gene is TRBJ2-3, the V gene TRBV11-2, with TRBD2 as a possible D gene (5 bases). V dropped 1 base and J dropped 2 bases, with 13 bases sitting between them. Germline CDR1 is SGHAT and CDR2 is FQNNGV. The CDR3 loop spans 16 amino acids. The CDR3 region is CASSLVTTSHTDTQYF. The DNA for the CDR3 is TGTGCCAGCAGCTTAGTGACTACCTCCCACACAGATACGCAGTATTTT.

The rearrangement joins TRBV20-1 to TRBJ1-1; D unresolved. This CDR3 contains 15 residues. Between the trimmed V and J ends, which lost 0 bases and 10 bases, there was a span of 21 bases. Germline V lookup: CDR1 DFQATT, CDR2 SNEGSKA (reference sequence). In nucleotides, the CDR3 is TGCAGTGCTAGAGATTCAAAATTATTAGCAGGAGGAGCTTTCTTT. Encoded protein: CSARDSKLLAGGAFF.

This clonotype has only a few counts. The V gene is TRBV7-3, the J gene TRBJ2-7; 7 nucleotides line up with TRBD2. The CDR3 is made up of 15 amino acids. CDR1 is SGHTA and CDR2 is FQGTGA in the germline V gene. V was pared by 2 bases and J by 4 bases, with 8 bases of the junction left unmatched. The CDR3 nucleotides read TGTGCCAGCAGCTTAGGGGGGGGAACTACTTACGAGCAGTACTTC. Translation: CASSLGGGTTYEQYF.

This clonotype was found a few times. The chain is built from TRBV4-1 and TRBJ2-3; 14 nucleotides align to TRBD2. The CDR3 loop spans 19 amino acids. CDR1 and CDR2 (germline): MGHRA, YSYEKL. V was clipped by 6 bases and J by 3 bases; unmatched bases: 14. The CDR3 region is CASRRTSGGIPRQTDTQYF. CDR3 DNA: TGCGCCAGCAGACGGACTAGCGGGGGGATCCCCCGTCAGACAGATACGCAGTATTTT.

The chain uses TRBV5-5 and TRBJ2-7, with D possibly being TRBD1 (5 bases). Germline values: CDR1 SGHKS, CDR2 YYEKEE (reference sequence). The CDR3 consists of 15 residues. The ends were cut back, 4 bases at V and 1 base at J, with 15 bases in the middle. The DNA for the CDR3 is TGTGCCAGCAGCGTAAGCAGGGTCCTTTCCTACGAGCAGTACTTC. It translates to CASSVSRVLSYEQYF.

This clonotype was observed many times. J is TRBJ2-5 and V is TRBV7-8, with a weak D call TRBD2 (5 bases). V lost 3 bases to trimming and J lost 1 base, with 15 bases between them. The CDR3 spans 16 residues. Germline CDR1 and CDR2: SGHVS and FQNEAQ. CDR3 loop: CASSLLAGLPQETQYF. In DNA form, the CDR3 reads TGTGCCAGCAGCTTGCTGGCAGGACTCCCCCAAGAGACCCAGTACTTC.

This clonotype was observed a handful of times. CDR3 sequence (DNA): TGCGCCAGCAGCCAAGCCTCTAGCGGGGGGTACAATGAGCAGTTCTTC. Translating gives CASSQASSGGYNEQFF. The chain links TRBV4-3 to TRBJ2-1; 11 nucleotides match TRBD2. The V and J ends lost 1 base and 4 bases, in that order; junction bases with no gene match: 3. Germline lookup yields CDR1 LGHNA and CDR2 YSLEER. This CDR3 has 16 residues.

This clonotype was detected only a few times. The chain uses TRBV24-1 and TRBJ2-6, with D uncertain. Germline V gene lookup returns CDR1 KGHDR and CDR2 SFDVKD. V lost 6 bases, J lost 0 bases, and 2 bases lay in between. There are 13 residues in the CDR3. The CDR3 nucleotides are TGTGCCACCAGTTCCTCTGGGGCCAACGTCCTGACTTTC. It specifies CATSSSGANVLTF.

This clonotype has just a few counts. The gene calls are TRBV20-1 and TRBJ2-1; 7 bases match TRBD1. The CDR3 covers 12 residues. After removal of 6 bases from V and 5 bases from J, the junction contained 4 bases not matched to a gene. Germline CDR1 and CDR2: DFQATT and SNEGSKA (reference sequence). Here the CDR3 reads CSATDRDNEQFF. The CDR3 nucleotides are TGCAGTGCCACCGACAGGGACAATGAGCAGTTCTTC.

The chain employs TRBV5-1 and TRBJ2-7, with 7 positions matching TRBD1. Per germline, CDR1 SGHRS and CDR2 YFSETQ. The V segment lost 5 bases and the J segment 0 bases; nucleotides outside the gene matches: 2. There are 13 residues in the CDR3. The CDR3 DNA sequence: TGCGCCAGCAGTGGACAGGTCTCCTACGAGCAGTACTTC. Translated, it gives CASSGQVSYEQYF.

This sequence joins TRBV27 and TRBJ2-1, with 7 bases aligning to TRBD2. CDR3 size: 15 residues. From germline, CDR1 is MNHEY and CDR2 SMNVEV (reference sequence). V lost 3 bases and J lost 6; bases outside the gene matches: 8. CDR3 sequence (DNA): TGTGCCAGCAGTTTCCCCGGGGGGAAAGGCAATGAGCAGTTCTTC. Amino acid sequence: CASSFPGGKGNEQFF.

In this sample, this clonotype turned up once. V is TRBV7-2 and J is TRBJ2-1; a weak D match, TRBD2 (5 bases). The J call may not be correct, given that the DNA end is closer to TRBJ2-7. There are 16 residues in the CDR3. CDR1 and CDR2 from the germline V gene are SGHTA and FQGNSA. The CDR3 DNA reads as TGTGCCAGCAGCTTAGCGAGGGCACTACCATACAATGAGCAGTACTTC. This encodes CASSLARALPYNEQYF.

Only a few counts were recorded for this clonotype. J is TRBJ2-7 and V is TRBV12-3 or TRBV12-4; 7 nucleotides align to TRBD1. Trimming removed 6 bases from V and 7 bases from J; junction bases left unmatched: 9. The CDR3 has 13 amino acids. CDR3 protein: CASRFTGAGEQYF. DNA of the CDR3: TGTGCCAGCAGATTCACAGGGGCTGGAGAGCAGTACTTC.

The rearrangement joins TRBV6-5 to TRBJ2-1; a possible D gene is TRBD1 (5 bases). V lost 5 bases and J 4 bases, leaving 12 bases between the germline ends. CDR1 and CDR2 from the germline V gene are MNHEY and SVGAGI. This CDR3 comprises 14 residues. CDR3 sequence reads: CASSNGQSYNEQFF. DNA for the CDR3: TGTGCCAGCAGTAACGGACAATCTTACAATGAGCAGTTCTTC.

The gene calls are TRBV18 and TRBJ2-7; 11 bases match TRBD1. Germline values: CDR1 KGHSH, CDR2 LQKENI. V gave up 8 bases and J gave up 5 bases; unmatched junction bases: 5. The CDR3 sequence is 13 residues long. As DNA, the CDR3 is TGTGCCAGCACTGGACAGGGGGCCAACGAGCAGTACTTC. Translated, it gives CASTGQGANEQYF. The whole variable domain, remainder taken from reference TRBV18 and TRBJ2-7, is NAGVMQNPRHLVRRRGQEARLRCSPMKGHSHVYWYRQLPEEGLKFMVYLQKENIIDESGMPKERFSAEFPKEGPSILRIQQVVRGDSAAYFCASTGQGANEQYFGPGTRLTVT.